This entry lists 25 T cell receptor beta chains sequenced from one sample in a study of prognosis after radiotherapy for stage I lung cancer. By two-round multiplex PCR, the TCR beta CDR3 was amplified from genomic DNA. The authors ran first-round PCR with primers specific to each TRBV and TRBJ gene. TCRdb fed the multiplex PCR reads into MiXCR, producing one record per CDR3 protein. The sample carries about 21,000 distinct CDR3 sequences, about 42% recorded once. The material was PBMCs, obtained before or after stereotactic body radiation therapy (not recorded which). These receptors originate from a donor aged 50 or older with non-small cell lung cancer.

This clonotype is deemed medium-sized. The V call is TRBV6-1, the J call TRBJ2-7; D uncertain. Germline CDR1 and CDR2: MNHNS and SASEGT. This CDR3 comprises 12 residues. Trimming left V 6 bases short and J 4 bases short, with 10 bases between. The CDR3 spells CASSDWSYEQYF. For the CDR3, the DNA is TGTGCCAGCAGCGACTGGTCGTACGAGCAGTACTTC.

The J gene is TRBJ1-6, the V gene TRBV5-4; D perhaps matches TRBD1 (5 bases). V lost 4 bases, J lost 8 bases, and 19 bases lay in between. The germline V gene has CDR1 SGHNT and CDR2 YYREEE (reference sequence). The CDR3 runs to 16 residues. CDR3 in DNA: TGTGCCAGCAGCCCCGCGGGCCAGGGTATTTATTCACCCCTCCACTTT. Translation: CASSPAGQGIYSPLHF.

This clonotype was seen repeatedly, ten times or more. The genes are TRBV6-1 and TRBJ2-5; D is perhaps TRBD2 (6 bases). The CDR3 has 12 residues. V shed 6 bases and J shed 1 base, with 6 bases lying between them. Germline CDR1 is MNHNS and CDR2 is SASEGT. For the CDR3, the DNA is TGTGCCAGCAGACTAGCCCAAGAGACCCAGTACTTC. Protein sequence: CASRLAQETQYF.

This clonotype came up many times. V usage is TRBV9 and J usage is TRBJ2-2; TRBD1 agrees at 10 bases. J was trimmed by 4 bases and V by 4 bases; bases with no gene match: 4. The germline V gene has CDR1 SGDLS and CDR2 YYNGEE. The CDR3 spans 15 residues. The DNA of the CDR3 is TGTGCCAGCAGCCTAGGACAGGGGGGCACCGGGGAGCTGTTTTTT. The encoded protein is CASSLGQGGTGELFF.

The sample holds many counts of this clonotype. The chain uses TRBV7-9 and TRBJ2-7; 11 bases line up with TRBD1. Trimming removed 2 bases from V and 6 bases from J; junction bases left unmatched: 12. CDR1 is SEHNR and CDR2 is FQNEAQ in the germline V gene (reference sequence). CDR3 size: 17 residues. DNA for the CDR3: TGTGCCAGCAGCTTATTGGGGGGAGGACAGGGGGCCGGCGAGCAGTACTTC. It is translated as CASSLLGGGQGAGEQYF.

About this clonotype: One end of the junction is discordant with germline, which a read error may explain. The rearrangement links TRBV6-5 to TRBJ2-7, with D unresolved. The CDR3 has 12 amino acids. Germline V gene data show CDR1 as MNHEY and CDR2 as SVGAGI. The CDR3 loop is CVSSWYNYDQYF. The CDR3 nucleotides are TGTGTCAGCAGTTGGTACAACTACGATCAGTACTTC.

By share, this clonotype counts as medium-sized (0.01 to 0.1%). For the CDR3, the DNA is TGTGCCACACCACGGGACAGCCCTAATTCACCCCTCCACTTT. Its translation: CATPRDSPNSPLHF. The chain uses TRBV30 and TRBJ1-6, with 7 bases fitting TRBD1. V shed 8 bases, J shed 6 bases, and the junction held 10 bases outside the gene matches. The CDR3 contains 14 residues. CDR1 is GTSNPN, CDR2 SVGIG, per germline (reference sequence).

With respect to this clonotype: A much more abundant neighbour one base away suggests this may be a read error. The V and J genes are TRBV28 and TRBJ2-1, with 8 nucleotides matching TRBD1. Germline V gene sequence: CDR1 MDHEN, CDR2 SYDVKM. The CDR3 totals 16 residues. The CDR3 DNA follows: TGTGCCAGCAGTTTGGTCGACAGGGGCCTCTACAATGAGCGGTTCTTC. Protein sequence: CASSLVDRGLYNERFF.

With regard to this clonotype: Sequence at one end of the junction differs from germline and may be a read error. This rearrangement joins TRBV6-9 to TRBJ2-6; D is possibly TRBD1 (5 bases). The CDR3 runs 17 residues. Germline V gives CDR1 MNHGY, CDR2 SVAAGI. CDR3 amino acids: CASSLRQTISGDNVLTF. CDR3 sequence (DNA): TGTGCCAGCAGTTTACGACAGACCATATCTGGGGACAACGTCCTGACTTTC.

This clonotype was observed a single time. The chain employs TRBV5-5 and TRBJ1-1; D is uncertain. Germline V CDR1 and CDR2: SGHKS, YYEKEE (reference sequence). The CDR3 contains 16 residues. Trimming took 4 bases from V and 0 from J, leaving 16 bases between them. This CDR3 is CASSTFLSRMNTEAFF. The CDR3 DNA follows: TGTGCCAGCAGCACTTTCCTCTCCCGGATGAACACTGAAGCTTTCTTT.

In the case of this clonotype: Since a far larger clone is one base different, this is likely a read error. The chain employs TRBV6-8 and TRBJ1-5; 7 bases are a match to TRBD1. There are 16 residues in the CDR3. Germline V lookup: CDR1 MNHGY, CDR2 SAAAGT. The CDR3 region is CASSLWTGQGNQPHHF. CDR3 nucleotide sequence: TGTGCCAGCAGTTTATGGACAGGCCAGGGCAATCAGCCCCATCATTTT.

This rearrangement joins TRBV30 to TRBJ2-7; TRBD2 is a possible D gene (5 bases). The V end lost 1 base, the J end lost 3 bases, and 7 bases lay between the germline ends. Looked up from germline, CDR1 is GTSNPN and CDR2 is SVGIG (reference sequence). This CDR3 contains 12 residues. CDR3 region: CAWSAEVYEQYF. The CDR3 DNA follows: TGTGCCTGGAGTGCGGAGGTCTACGAGCAGTACTTC.

This clonotype turned up a few times. A far larger clone is only one base removed, so a read error is likely. The genes are TRBV6-5 and TRBJ2-7; the D gene is possibly TRBD2 (5 bases). The CDR3 loop spans 15 amino acids. The germline gives CDR1 MNHEY, CDR2 SVGAGI. V was shortened by 6 bases and J by 7 bases, with 22 bases between the two germline ends. For the CDR3, the DNA is TGTGCCAGCAGCTACCTAGCCAACCCGGGCAATGAGCAGTACTTC. Its protein product is CASSYLANPGNEQYF.

For this clonotype: This likely reflects a read error, since a far larger clone is one base away. The V gene is TRBV6-2 or TRBV6-3, the J gene TRBJ2-5; no firm D call. The CDR3 has 14 residues. Germline CDR1 is MNHEY and CDR2 is SVGEGT. The CDR3: CVSSYSSQEETQYF. The CDR3 nucleotides are TGTGTCAGCAGTTACTCGAGTCAGGAAGAGACCCAGTACTTC.

On this clonotype: A read error may be the cause here, since a much bigger clone is one base away. The V call is TRBV19, the J call TRBJ2-5, with a weak D call TRBD1 (5 bases). Germline CDR1 is LNHDA and CDR2 is SQIVND (reference sequence). CDR3 length: 13 residues. V was cut by 3 bases and J by 2 bases, with 7 bases left in between. The CDR3 protein is CASSIGQQETQYF. In DNA form, the CDR3 reads TGTGCCAGTAGTATTGGACAACAAGAGACCCAGTACTTC.

This clonotype has at least ten counts. The chain recombines TRBV7-8 with TRBJ2-1, with 11 bases aligning to TRBD2. Germline V gene sequence: CDR1 SGHVS, CDR2 FQNEAQ. The CDR3 is 17 amino acids. V was pared by 4 bases and J by 4 bases, with 9 bases of the junction left unmatched. CDR3 residues: CASSSMILAGGYNEQFF. CDR3 bases: TGTGCCAGCAGCTCAATGATCCTAGCGGGAGGTTACAATGAGCAGTTCTTC.

This clonotype counts as medium-sized. CDR3 amino acids: CSARIGTGEFNYGYTF. The CDR3 nucleotides read TGCAGTGCTAGAATTGGGACAGGGGAATTTAACTATGGCTACACCTTC. V and J are TRBV20-1 and TRBJ1-2, with TRBD1 matching over 10 bases. After removal of 2 bases from V and 1 base from J, the junction contained 7 bases not matched to a gene. Looked up from germline, CDR1 is DFQATT and CDR2 is SNEGSKA (reference sequence). The CDR3 extends over 16 amino acids.

A word on this clonotype: A read error may be the cause here, since a much bigger clone is one base away. The conserved closing phenylalanine or tryptophan is absent in this CDR3, likely reflecting a read error. The chain links TRBV2 to TRBJ2-1; 9 bases align to TRBD2. The CDR3 has 14 amino acids. Germline V gene sequence: CDR1 SNHLY, CDR2 FYNNEI. J gave up 6 bases and V 8 bases, and 8 bases lay outside the gene matches. CDR3 nucleotide sequence: TGTGCCAGCGGGACCGGGACTAGCAGCAATGAGCAGTTCCTC. Translated: CASGTGTSSNEQFL.

The table lists this clonotype with many counts. The V gene is TRBV20-1, the J gene TRBJ2-1; a possible D gene is TRBD1 (7 bases). CDR1 DFQATT and CDR2 SNEGSKA come from the germline V gene (reference sequence). The CDR3 runs to 15 residues. Trimming cost V 1 base and J 8 bases, with 18 bases left between them. The CDR3 loop is CSARVLQGRWDEQFF. CDR3 coding DNA: TGCAGTGCTAGAGTTTTACAGGGGAGGTGGGATGAGCAGTTCTTC.

The chain recombines TRBV6-1 with TRBJ2-1; 8 bases line up with TRBD1. In germline, CDR1 is MNHNS, CDR2 SASEGT. The CDR3 sequence is 15 residues long. The V gene end was trimmed by 4 bases and the J gene end by 7 bases; junction bases not matched to a gene: 9. This CDR3 is CASSVIRDRSNEQFF. CDR3 DNA sequence: TGTGCCAGCAGTGTTATCCGGGACAGGAGTAATGAGCAGTTCTTC.

This clonotype appeared many times. The V call is TRBV4-1, the J call TRBJ1-3; D remains unclear. The germline CDR1 and CDR2 sequences are MGHRA and YSYEKL. V was pared by 0 bases and J by 4 bases, with 4 bases between. This CDR3 is built from 13 residues. CDR3 loop: CASSQDPGNTIYF. In DNA form, the CDR3 reads TGCGCCAGCAGCCAAGATCCCGGAAACACCATATATTTT.

This clonotype was detected many times. The rearrangement joins TRBV9 to TRBJ2-7; 12 bases agree with TRBD2. Germline CDR1 and CDR2: SGDLS and YYNGEE. V lost 4 bases, J lost 4 bases, and 12 bases stayed unmatched. The CDR3 consists of 17 residues. CDR3 in DNA: TGTGCCAGCAGCCTCAACCCTAGCGGGAGGGCCGGGTACGAGCAGTACTTC. It translates to CASSLNPSGRAGYEQYF.

In this sample, this clonotype turned up many times. The chain carries TRBV5-8 and TRBJ2-2; TRBD1 matches at 7 bases. Trimming at V came to 3 bases and at J to 3 bases, leaving 5 bases not matched to a gene. The CDR3 length is 15 residues. Germline V gene sequence: CDR1 SGHTS, CDR2 YDEGEE. The CDR3 bases are TGTGCCAGCAGCTCGACAGGGATGTACACCGGGGAGCTGTTTTTT. This codes for CASSSTGMYTGELFF.

Ten or more counts support this clonotype. This chain links TRBV6-1 with TRBJ2-3; D gene ambiguous. Germline loops: CDR1 MNHNS, CDR2 SASEGT. This CDR3 comprises 15 residues. V shed 7 bases and J shed 1 base, with 15 bases lying between them. CDR3 region: CASNEADPRTDTQYF. In nucleotides, the CDR3 is TGTGCCAGCAATGAGGCCGATCCCCGCACAGATACGCAGTATTTT.

The J gene is TRBJ1-2, the V gene TRBV24-1; 7 bases agree with TRBD1. Germline CDR1 and CDR2: KGHDR and SFDVKD. The CDR3 runs 15 residues. V gave up 3 bases and J gave up 4 bases; unmatched junction bases: 7. CDR3 coding DNA: TGTGCCACCAGTGATAGCGCCGGGACAGCCTATGGCTACACCTTC. It is translated as CATSDSAGTAYGYTF.